This T cell receptor (beta chain) was profiled in a study of blood T cell repertoires in COVID-19. Whole-study context: Material from acute and convalescent COVID-19 was sourced from the United States, Italy and Spain. T cells, B-cell-depleted T cells, or PBMCs provided the cDNA or gDNA that served as material.

The age range of participants was 18 to 89 years, with residence in under 25 US areas. Membership in each cohort depended on participant-reported clinical history. Method: immunoSEQ multiplex PCR; TCRdb's copy keeps in-frame clones and lacks some. The sample holds about 400,000 clones, roughly 87% seen once. This CDR3 is built from 13 residues. V shed 3 bases and J shed 5 bases, with 10 bases lying between them. This clonotype was sampled from a woman in her forties with acute COVID-19. The gene calls are TRBV12-3 or TRBV12-4 and TRBJ1-2, with D uncertain. Sequencing was done on a sample of PBMCs or T cells enriched from blood (not recorded which). CDR3 coding DNA: TGTGCCAGCAGTTTTTCGCGGGCTTATGGCTACACCTTC. Translation gives CASSFSRAYGYTF.